Following are 22 T cell receptor beta chains from one sample sequenced in a study of early T cells in non-severe SARS-CoV-2 infection. In TCRdb, the 5' RACE reads were re-called with MiXCR into one record per CDR3 protein. Here the sample spans about 110,000 distinct CDR3 sequences, 12% being singletons. The specimen was whole blood. The receptors shown here come from an adult who was a healthcare worker with PCR-confirmed SARS-CoV-2 infection or an uninfected control (not recorded which).

This clonotype has at least ten counts. The V gene is TRBV27, the J gene TRBJ1-5, with TRBD1 identical over 7 bases. From germline, CDR1 is MNHEY and CDR2 SMNVEV (reference sequence). The CDR3 is 15 residues long. The ends lost 3 bases at V and 2 bases at J; junction bases unmatched: 4. CDR3 in DNA: TGTGCCAGCAGTTTGTCCGGGACAGGCAATCAGCCCCAGCATTTT. Translating gives CASSLSGTGNQPQHF.

At least ten counts were recorded for this clonotype. The J gene is TRBJ2-1, the V gene TRBV12-3 or TRBV12-4, with 13 bases lining up with TRBD2. CDR3 size: 17 residues. Unmatched junction bases numbered 14, after V lost 5 bases and J lost 10 bases. CDR3: CASSPLGLAGALGEQFF. In DNA form, the CDR3 reads TGTGCCAGCAGTCCCTTAGGACTAGCGGGAGCACTAGGCGAGCAGTTCTTC.

This clonotype was counted a few times. This sequence joins TRBV29-1 and TRBJ1-1; D may be TRBD1 (5 bases). V shed 6 bases and J shed 1 base, with 12 bases lying between them. The CDR3 spans 13 residues. Germline V gives CDR1 SQVTM, CDR2 ANQGSEA. CDR3 in amino acids: CSVLPGGNTEAFF. DNA for the CDR3: TGCAGCGTGCTACCTGGGGGGAACACTGAAGCTTTCTTT.

This clonotype came up a few times. V is TRBV7-3 and J is TRBJ2-1, with D unresolved. The CDR3 extends over 17 amino acids. Germline CDR1 SGHTA, CDR2 FQGTGA. Deletions cut 1 base from V and 0 bases from J, with 13 bases between. As DNA, the CDR3 is TGTGCCAGCAGCTTAAATGGGGATGGGGACTCCTACAATGAGCAGTTCTTC. Its protein product is CASSLNGDGDSYNEQFF.

The chain is built from TRBV5-4 and TRBJ1-4; D is ambiguous. This CDR3 has 16 amino acids. Looked up from germline, CDR1 is SGHNT and CDR2 is YYREEE (reference sequence). V dropped 0 bases and J dropped 0 bases, with 9 bases sitting between them. CDR3 sequence: CASSLGQAATNEKLFF. The CDR3 DNA reads as TGTGCCAGCAGCTTGGGTCAGGCAGCAACTAATGAAAAACTGTTTTTT.

This clonotype has just a few counts. The CDR3 sequence: CASSPNGLPVEYF. CDR3 nucleotide sequence: TGTGCCAGCAGCCCGAATGGACTGCCGGTGGAGTACTTC. The V and J genes are TRBV3-1 and TRBJ2-7; TRBD2 is a possible D gene (5 bases). This CDR3 region has 13 residues. V shed 4 bases and J shed 11 bases, with 18 bases lying between them. Looked up from germline, CDR1 is LGHDT and CDR2 is YNNKEL (reference sequence).

Many counts were recorded for this clonotype. V is TRBV7-2 and J is TRBJ1-5, with TRBD1 as a possible D gene (6 bases). Germline CDR1 SGHTA, CDR2 FQGNSA. V dropped 1 base and J dropped 2 bases, with 12 bases sitting between them. This CDR3 comprises 16 residues. The chain's CDR3 is CASSLVSRGGNQPQHF. Written as DNA, the CDR3 is TGTGCCAGCAGCTTAGTTAGCAGGGGTGGCAATCAGCCCCAGCATTTT.

At least ten counts were recorded for this clonotype. The chain recombines TRBV14 with TRBJ2-7, with 9 bases identical to TRBD1. Germline CDR1 is SGHDN and CDR2 is FVKESK. The CDR3 is 14 residues long. The junction had 9 bases not matched to a gene; V was cut back by 5 bases and J by 7 bases. The CDR3 nucleotides read TGTGCCAGCAGCTGGACAGGGGAGGTGAGGGAGCAGTACTTC. Translating it yields CASSWTGEVREQYF.

At least ten counts were recorded for this clonotype. This chain links TRBV28 with TRBJ2-1, with TRBD1 identical over 7 bases. With V trimmed by 6 bases and J by 5 bases, 7 bases remained unmatched. The CDR3 consists of 14 residues. Looked up from germline, CDR1 is MDHEN and CDR2 is SYDVKM. This chain's CDR3 is CASRRGTDNNEQFF. Written as DNA, the CDR3 is TGTGCCAGCAGGAGAGGGACAGACAACAATGAGCAGTTCTTC.

This CDR3 reads CASSPTGSRDSPLHF. CDR3 DNA sequence: TGTGCCAGCTCACCAACAGGGAGTCGAGATTCACCCCTCCACTTT. This chain links TRBV18 with TRBJ1-6; maybe TRBD1 (6 bases). V shed 2 bases and J shed 8 bases, with 13 bases lying between them. The CDR3 is 15 amino acids. Looked up from germline, CDR1 is KGHSH and CDR2 is LQKENI.

The chain employs TRBV12-5 and TRBJ2-3; no reliable D call. The CDR3 contains 15 residues. Germline CDR1 and CDR2: LGHNT and FRNRAP. The V and J ends lost 6 bases and 1 base respectively, with 14 bases between them. The CDR3 DNA reads TGTGCTAGTGGGGCCTCAGTCAGTGGCACAGATACGCAGTATTTT. Translated: CASGASVSGTDTQYF.

This clonotype was seen once. The genes are TRBV11-1 and TRBJ2-7, with D possibly being TRBD1 (6 bases). V was pared by 5 bases and J by 3 bases, with 17 bases between. Germline V gene data show CDR1 as SGHAT and CDR2 as FQDESV (reference sequence). There are 15 residues in the CDR3. CDR3 sequence (DNA): TGTGCCAGCAGCGTAAAGACAGGTCTCAGCTACGAGCAGTACTTC. Its protein product is CASSVKTGLSYEQYF.

This clonotype appeared a few times. The chain carries TRBV5-5 and TRBJ2-1; 12 nucleotides agree with TRBD2. CDR1 is SGHKS, CDR2 YYEKEE, per germline (reference sequence). With 1 base clipped from V and 2 bases from J, the junction kept 4 bases outside the gene matches. The CDR3 length is 17 residues. The chain's CDR3 is CASSLKRTSGTYNEQFF. The CDR3 nucleotides read TGTGCCAGCAGCTTGAAAAGGACTAGCGGGACCTACAATGAGCAGTTCTTC.

As to this clonotype: A much larger clone differs from this one at a single base, so this may be a read error. The V gene is TRBV11-2, the J gene TRBJ2-7, with a possible D match to TRBD2 (6 bases). The germline gives CDR1 SGHAT, CDR2 FQNNGV. CDR3 size: 17 residues. The DNA of the CDR3 is TGTGCCAGCAGCTTAGCCCCAACTAGCTCCCCTGTTTACGAGCACTACTTC. Protein product: CASSLAPTSSPVYEHYF.

The chain recombines TRBV12-3 or TRBV12-4 with TRBJ1-5; 8 nucleotides line up with TRBD1. V shed 0 bases and J 7 bases; nucleotides not matched to a gene: 8. The CDR3 extends over 16 amino acids. In nucleotides, the CDR3 is TGTGCCAGCAGTTTAGCGGGGACAGGAGTAGTCCAGCCCCAGCATTTT. Translating gives CASSLAGTGVVQPQHF.

The gene calls are TRBV20-1 and TRBJ2-1; D is perhaps TRBD2 (6 bases). CDR3 length equals 16 residues. In germline, CDR1 is DFQATT, CDR2 SNEGSKA (reference sequence). Trimming pared 0 bases from V and 3 bases from J, leaving 15 bases between. The CDR3 loop reads CSARDPGEDLYNEQFF. CDR3 nucleotides: TGCAGTGCTAGAGATCCGGGGGAGGACCTCTACAATGAGCAGTTCTTC.

This clonotype was observed at least ten times. V and J are TRBV5-1 and TRBJ2-7; D gene unclear. CDR3 size: 14 residues. The V end lost 0 bases, the J end lost 3 bases, and 10 bases lay between the germline ends. Germline values: CDR1 SGHRS, CDR2 YFSETQ. The CDR3 bases are TGCGCCAGCAGCTTGGAGGTGCGACTCTACGAGCAGTACTTC. Its translation: CASSLEVRLYEQYF.

This chain links TRBV7-7 with TRBJ2-2, with D perhaps TRBD2 (6 bases). Per germline, CDR1 SSHAT and CDR2 FNYEAQ (reference sequence). CDR3 length: 12 residues. The CDR3 region is CASGGISGELFF. CDR3 coding DNA: TGTGCTAGCGGCGGTATTAGCGGGGAGCTGTTTTTT.

This rearrangement joins TRBV29-1 to TRBJ1-1; no reliable D call. Germline V gives CDR1 SQVTM, CDR2 ANQGSEA. V was pared by 6 bases and J by 8 bases, with 10 bases between. CDR3 size: 10 residues. The CDR3 is CSVHGVEAFF. The DNA for the CDR3 is TGCAGCGTCCATGGGGTAGAAGCTTTCTTT. Combining the CDR3 with reference TRBV29-1 and TRBJ1-1 gives the whole variable domain SAVISQKPSRDICQRGTSLTIQCQVDSQVTMMFWYRQQPGQSLTLIATANQGSEATYESGFVIDKFPISRPNLTFSTLTVSNMSPEDSSIYLCSVHGVEAFFGQGTRLTVV.

The chain couples TRBV29-1 to TRBJ2-7, with a weak D call TRBD2 (5 bases). CDR1 and CDR2 from the germline V gene are SQVTM and ANQGSEA. CDR3 size: 11 residues. V dropped 6 bases and J dropped 6 bases, with 12 bases sitting between them. The CDR3: CSVSGVAEQYF. The CDR3 DNA reads as TGCAGCGTGTCCGGGGTCGCCGAGCAGTACTTC.

The rearrangement joins TRBV29-1 to TRBJ2-7, with D unclear. The CDR3 contains 16 residues. The germline V gene has CDR1 SQVTM and CDR2 ANQGSEA. Between the trimmed V and J ends, which lost 7 bases and 0 bases, there was a span of 22 bases. This chain's CDR3 is CSARRGLDSSSYEQYF. DNA for the CDR3: TGCAGCGCCCGCCGAGGATTGGATTCGAGCTCCTACGAGCAGTACTTC.

CDR3 in DNA: TGTGCAAGTCGCCGACCTAATGAGCAGTTCTTC. This sequence encodes CASRRPNEQFF. The rearrangement links TRBV12-2 to TRBJ2-1. TRBV12-2 is given as a pseudogene. This CDR3 spans 11 amino acids.